Below are 14 T cell receptor beta chains sequenced from a single sample in a study of spatial heterogeneity in lung cancer. General observations from the study: Within tumors, counts of expanded alpha and beta TCRs tracked tumor mutation counts.

Their recognized antigens are unknown. Each CDR3 protein is one row after TCRdb ran MiXCR on the 5' RACE reads. The table shows over 10,000 distinct CDR3 sequences, with just over 5% occurring only once. Time point indicated: sample taken at primary tumor resection. The starting material was lung tumor tissue, obtained at surgery. These receptors all stem from a male donor with early-stage non-small cell lung cancer.

For this clonotype: For a library built for alpha chains, this beta chain is a stray read; little rests on its size. The chain employs TRBV5-1 and TRBJ1-2; TRBD1 is a possible D gene (5 bases). Germline CDR1 and CDR2: SGHRS and YFSETQ. Trimming shortened V by 7 bases and J by 7 bases, and 17 bases separated the two germline ends. CDR3 length: 13 residues. Here the CDR3 reads CASSPGDFGGYTF. CDR3 nucleotides: TGCGCCAGCTCTCCTGGGGACTTCGGTGGCTACACCTTC. Looking up the rest from reference TRBV5-1 and TRBJ1-2 gives the full variable domain: KAGVTQTPRYLIKTRGQQVTLSCSPISGHRSVSWYQQTPGQGLQFLFEYFSETQRNKGNFPGRFSGRQFSNSRSEMNVSTLELGDSALYLCASSPGDFGGYTFGSGTRLTVV.

This clonotype occurred many times. This beta chain appears as a stray read in a library generated for alpha chains; its size is not informative. The J gene is TRBJ1-1, the V gene TRBV6-1; D is ambiguous. Germline V gene sequence: CDR1 MNHNS, CDR2 SASEGT. V lost 0 bases and J lost 4, with 6 bases in between. CDR3 size: 13 residues. The CDR3 here is CASSEAPGTEAFF. The CDR3 DNA sequence: TGTGCCAGCAGTGAAGCGCCAGGCACTGAAGCTTTCTTT.

This clonotype came up a few times. Little can be read into the size of this beta chain, an off-target read in a library designed for alpha chains. The gene calls are TRBV5-1 and TRBJ2-5; D perhaps matches TRBD1 (5 bases). The V gene lost 3 bases and the J gene lost 1 base, with 10 bases spanning the gap. This CDR3 is 14 amino acids long. Per germline, CDR1 SGHRS and CDR2 YFSETQ. The CDR3 DNA follows: TGCGCCAGCAGCTCTCAGGGTGGCCAAGAGACCCAGTACTTC. Translated: CASSSQGGQETQYF.

This clonotype was observed at least ten times. Because the library targeted alpha chains, this beta chain is an off-target read whose size means little. The rearrangement joins TRBV6-1 to TRBJ1-1; D unresolved. The CDR3 is 11 amino acids. From germline, CDR1 is MNHNS and CDR2 SASEGT. Trimming left V 10 bases short and J 7 bases short, with 13 bases between. CDR3 DNA sequence: TGTGCCACTATAGGCGTTGTTGAAGCTTTCTTT. Translation gives CATIGVVEAFF.

This clonotype appeared many times. As an off-target read in a library built for alpha chains, this beta chain has a frequency of little significance. This chain links TRBV20-1 with TRBJ2-6; D is ambiguous. Trimming cost V 3 bases and J 1 base, with 10 bases left between them. Germline CDR1 DFQATT, CDR2 SNEGSKA (reference sequence). The CDR3 extends over 15 amino acids. The CDR3 here is CSASPLSSGANVLTF. DNA of the CDR3: TGCAGTGCTAGCCCCTTAAGTTCTGGGGCCAACGTCCTGACTTTC.

This clonotype is classed as medium-sized. This beta chain is a stray read from a library made for alpha chains; its abundance is not meaningful. The J gene is TRBJ1-1, the V gene TRBV25-1; D is uncertain. Germline V CDR1 and CDR2: MGHDK, SYGVNS. The ends were cut back, 1 base at V and 0 bases at J, with 6 bases in the middle. The CDR3 is made up of 14 amino acids. CDR3 residues: CASSESDMNTEAFF. In DNA form, the CDR3 reads TGTGCCAGCAGTGAATCGGATATGAACACTGAAGCTTTCTTT.

This clonotype appeared many times. In a library made to pick up alpha chains, this beta chain is a stray read with a size that means little. The CDR3 protein is CSARDQGTNSPLHF. The CDR3 coding sequence is TGCAGTGCTAGAGATCAGGGCACTAATTCACCCCTCCACTTT. The J gene is TRBJ1-6, the V gene TRBV20-1, with D maybe TRBD1 (5 bases). V was clipped by 0 bases and J by 6 bases, with 9 bases between them. Germline assignment: CDR1 DFQATT and CDR2 SNEGSKA (reference sequence). The CDR3 sequence is 14 residues long.

This clonotype appeared many times. This beta chain is a stray sequence in a library constructed for alpha chains; its clone size is not meaningful. This rearrangement joins TRBV5-1 to TRBJ2-1; 10 bases match TRBD2. The trim removed 4 bases at V and 0 bases at J, leaving 7 bases unmatched. Looked up from germline, CDR1 is SGHRS and CDR2 is YFSETQ. The CDR3 is 17 residues long. The CDR3: CASSPKRTSGSYNEQFF. For the CDR3, the DNA is TGCGCCAGCAGCCCCAAAAGGACTAGCGGCTCCTACAATGAGCAGTTCTTC.

This clonotype occurred a few times. This beta chain lies outside the target of a library built for alpha chains; its clone size means little. The rearrangement links TRBV5-4 to TRBJ2-5, with D perhaps being TRBD1 or TRBD2 (5 bases each). Deletions cut 0 bases from V and 5 bases from J, with 8 bases between. CDR1 and CDR2 from the germline V gene are SGHNT and YYREEE (reference sequence). CDR3 length equals 13 residues. CDR3 DNA sequence: TGTGCCAGCAGCTTGGTAGGGGAGGAGACCCAGTACTTC. Protein sequence: CASSLVGEETQYF.

This clonotype was observed many times. The library was designed around alpha chains, so this beta chain is a stray read whose abundance carries little weight. CDR3 residues: CSARAWGTGELFF. CDR3 nucleotide sequence: TGCAGTGCTAGAGCGTGGGGGACCGGGGAGCTGTTTTTT. The chain links TRBV20-1 to TRBJ2-2, with D possibly called TRBD1 or TRBD2 (5 bases each). The CDR3 length is 13 residues. V lost 1 base to trimming and J lost 5 bases, with 8 bases between them. Germline V gives CDR1 DFQATT, CDR2 SNEGSKA (reference sequence).

Concerning this clonotype: The library was built for alpha chains, so this beta chain is an off-target read and its size means little. J is TRBJ1-5 and V is TRBV28; 10 bases are shared with TRBD1. The CDR3 runs 13 residues. V was clipped by 6 bases and J by 6 bases; unmatched bases: 2. Germline V gives CDR1 MDHEN, CDR2 SYDVKM. Here the CDR3 reads CASRTGGPQPQHF. The CDR3 DNA follows: TGTGCCAGCAGGACAGGGGGCCCTCAGCCCCAGCATTTT. The full variable domain, completed using reference TRBV28 and TRBJ1-5, is DVKVTQSSRYLVKRTGEKVFLECVQDMDHENMFWYRQDPGLGLRLIYFSYDVKMKEKGDIPEGYSVSREKKERFSLILESASTNQTSMYLCASRTGGPQPQHFGDGTRLSIL.

This clonotype appeared many times. A library made for alpha chains picked up this beta chain off target, so its size means little. This sequence joins TRBV5-1 and TRBJ2-3; the D call may be TRBD1 or TRBD2 (5 bases each). This CDR3 has 18 residues. Germline V gene data show CDR1 as SGHRS and CDR2 as YFSETQ. Trimming took 0 bases from V and 0 from J, leaving 17 bases between them. Here the CDR3 reads CASSLGPIGTQSTDTQYF. The CDR3 DNA reads as TGCGCCAGCAGCTTGGGTCCTATCGGGACCCAGAGCACAGATACGCAGTATTTT. The complete variable domain, with remaining parts taken from reference TRBV5-1 and TRBJ2-3, reads KAGVTQTPRYLIKTRGQQVTLSCSPISGHRSVSWYQQTPGQGLQFLFEYFSETQRNKGNFPGRFSGRQFSNSRSEMNVSTLELGDSALYLCASSLGPIGTQSTDTQYFGPGTRLTVL.

This clonotype was seen repeatedly, ten times or more. This beta chain represents an off-target read in a library built for alpha chains; its size is of limited meaning. This chain joins TRBV7-2 and TRBJ1-2; D perhaps matches TRBD1 (6 bases). The length of the CDR3 is 14 residues. CDR1 is SGHTA, CDR2 FQGNSA, per germline. V was pared by 5 bases and J by 4 bases, with 14 bases between. The CDR3 reads CASSQQGPTYGYTF. CDR3 coding DNA: TGTGCCAGCAGCCAACAGGGACCGACCTATGGCTACACCTTC.

This clonotype has at least ten counts. This beta chain is a stray sequence in a library constructed for alpha chains; its clone size is not meaningful. The chain recombines TRBV7-2 with TRBJ2-1; D is uncertain. Germline lookup yields CDR1 SGHTA and CDR2 FQGNSA. V was shortened by 5 bases and J by 3 bases, with 2 bases between the two germline ends. The CDR3 spans 11 residues. The CDR3 protein is CASSRYNEQFF. In DNA, the CDR3 is TGTGCCAGCAGCCGCTACAATGAGCAGTTCTTC.